This T cell receptor (beta chain) was obtained from a study of cytomegalovirus exposure and HLA in healthy donors. Study-level points and caveats: TCR beta V- and J-gene trimming was later associated with a missense DCLRE1C variant. A list of 150 to 200 TCR beta chains associated with cytomegalovirus was given.

The PCR used 60 Vbeta and 13 Jbeta primers. Assay: immunoSEQ multiplex PCR; the TCRdb copy retains only in-frame clones and omits some. Among 85,000 to 100,000 clones listed, nearly 80% were seen once. CDR3 length: 13 residues. CDR1 and CDR2 (germline): SGHTA, FQGTGA. Unmatched junction bases numbered 0, after V lost 1 base and J lost 3 bases. This clone has just a few counts. Its antigen remains unknown. The sequence was obtained from a woman aged 40 to 50 in good health and CMV-seronegative. The specimen was PBMCs. The chain is built from TRBV7-3 and TRBJ2-7, with 7 bases matching TRBD2. The CDR3 is CASSLSGGYEQYF. The CDR3 coding sequence is TGTGCCAGCAGCTTAAGCGGGGGCTACGAGCAGTACTTC.